These 27 T cell receptor beta chains originate from one sample sequenced in a study of neoadjuvant nivolumab and ipilimumab in lung cancer (dated by TCRdb to 2019 to 2021). The time point label here, explained by the study, means: at surgical resection after neoadjuvant nivolumab +/- ipilimumab. Libraries were built with the immunoSEQ multiplex PCR assay. In its TCRdb copy, this immuneACCESS table keeps in-frame sequences only and misses some clones. Where compared with another copy, unresolved V genes explain less than half of these, and the others have no known cause. Recorded for this sample are 8,500 to 10,000 clones; roughly three quarters of them occurred a single time. Of the sample, approximately 7.5% falls within the top ten clones. The material was tumor tissue, obtained after neoadjuvant nivolumab, alone or with ipilimumab, at or shortly before surgery. These receptors were collected from an adult with non-small cell lung cancer. Some clones in this sample may be carry-over from other donors' samples.

J is TRBJ2-7 and V is TRBV18, with D unclear. Germline assignment: CDR1 KGHSH and CDR2 LQKENI. This CDR3 is built from 11 residues. V lost 3 bases and J lost 3, with 3 bases in between. The DNA of the CDR3 is TGTGCCAGCTCACCGGGCTACGAGCAGTACTTC. It encodes CASSPGYEQYF.

This clone was seen only once. This chain links TRBV30 with TRBJ1-2, with D possibly TRBD1 on 6 matching bases. The CDR3 has 12 residues. Germline CDR1 GTSNPN, CDR2 SVGIG (reference sequence). Between the trimmed V and J ends, which lost 3 bases and 4 bases, there was a span of 9 bases. The CDR3 nucleotides are TGTGCCTGGAGCGTGGACAGCTATGGCTACACCTTC. Its translation: CAWSVDSYGYTF.

This chain links TRBV9 with TRBJ1-1, with 9 bases that match TRBD1. Looked up from germline, CDR1 is SGDLS and CDR2 is YYNGEE. The V and J ends lost 2 bases and 4 bases, in that order; junction bases with no gene match: 6. CDR3 length equals 15 residues. For the CDR3, the DNA is TGTGCCAGCAGCGTCTTACAGGGGGCTCGCACTGAAGCTTTCTTT. Its translation: CASSVLQGARTEAFF.

This clone was seen only a few times. The genes are TRBV2 and TRBJ1-1, with 9 nucleotides matching TRBD1. CDR3 length equals 12 residues. The junction had 3 bases not matched to a gene; V was cut back by 7 bases and J by 6 bases. Germline V gene sequence: CDR1 SNHLY, CDR2 FYNNEI. CDR3 residues: CASTGQGAEAFF. DNA of the CDR3: TGTGCCAGCACGGGACAGGGCGCTGAAGCTTTCTTT.

This chain connects TRBV5-4 to TRBJ1-1; D call uncertain. There are 14 residues in the CDR3. Trimming removed 3 bases at V and 1 base at J, with 10 bases between. In germline, CDR1 is SGHNT, CDR2 YYREEE (reference sequence). The DNA of the CDR3 is TGTGCCAGCAGCTCCTCCCCCTCGAACACTGAAGCTTTCTTT. The encoded protein is CASSSSPSNTEAFF.

The chain carries TRBV7-2 and TRBJ1-1; D might be TRBD1 (6 bases). With 3 bases removed from V and 4 bases from J, the gap between germline ends came to 12 bases. The CDR3 sequence is 14 residues long. The V gene's germline CDR1 is SGHTA and CDR2 FQGNSA. In DNA, the CDR3 is TGTGCCAGCAGCTTCCAGGGGCTGAGCACTGAAGCTTTCTTT. This codes for CASSFQGLSTEAFF.

The V gene is TRBV11-3, the J gene TRBJ1-1; 8 bases agree with TRBD1. J gave up 0 bases and V 5 bases, and 11 bases lay outside the gene matches. The CDR3 is 17 amino acids. Germline CDR1 is SGHNT and CDR2 is YENEEA. CDR3 protein: CASSQIWDRLLNTEAFF. The CDR3 DNA is TGTGCCAGCAGCCAGATATGGGACAGGCTTCTGAACACTGAAGCTTTCTTT.

The rearrangement joins TRBV7-2 to TRBJ1-2, with D perhaps TRBD1 (6 bases). This CDR3 has 13 residues. V shed 5 bases and J shed 5 bases, with 12 bases lying between them. The germline V gene has CDR1 SGHTA and CDR2 FQGNSA. Written as DNA, the CDR3 is TGTGCCAGCAGCCCTCGGGACACTTATGGCTACACCTTC. The encoded protein is CASSPRDTYGYTF.

The chain joins TRBV5-1 to TRBJ1-1, with a tentative D call TRBD1 (6 bases). The ends were cut back, 0 bases at V and 1 base at J, with 10 bases in the middle. CDR3 length equals 15 residues. CDR1 is SGHRS and CDR2 is YFSETQ in the germline V gene. The CDR3 DNA follows: TGCGCCAGCAGCTTGGCGGGACACGAGAACACTGAAGCTTTCTTT. Translated, it gives CASSLAGHENTEAFF.

This chain joins TRBV7-8 and TRBJ1-2, with a possible D match to TRBD1 (5 bases). Germline V gives CDR1 SGHVS, CDR2 FQNEAQ. The CDR3 extends over 14 amino acids. Trimming pared 2 bases from V and 6 bases from J, leaving 13 bases between. The CDR3 DNA reads as TGTGCCAGCAGCTTACAGAGGGGAGACGATGGCTACACCTTC. It codes for CASSLQRGDDGYTF.

V and J are TRBV4-2 and TRBJ2-1; the match to TRBD2 covers 12 bases. The CDR3 contains 16 residues. The ends lost 4 bases at V and 12 bases at J; junction bases unmatched: 13. Looked up from germline, CDR1 is LGHNA and CDR2 is YNFKEQ. The DNA of the CDR3 is TGTGCCAGCAGCCTACTGTCTAGCGGGGGGGCTATTGCGCAGTTCTTC. Translating it yields CASSLLSSGGAIAQFF.

This CDR3 is CASSAQGITEAFF. The CDR3 DNA sequence: TGTGCCAGCAGTGCCCAGGGGATCACTGAAGCTTTCTTT. J is TRBJ1-1 and V is TRBV25-1, with TRBD1 as a possible D gene (6 bases). The CDR3 loop spans 13 amino acids. V was clipped by 4 bases and J by 4 bases, with 10 bases between them. Germline V gives CDR1 MGHDK, CDR2 SYGVNS.

The CDR3 protein is CASSPDRLYEQYF. CDR3 in DNA: TGTGCCAGCTCACCGGACAGGCTGTACGAGCAGTACTTC. The rearrangement links TRBV18 to TRBJ2-7; 7 nucleotides align to TRBD1. CDR1 and CDR2 (germline): KGHSH, LQKENI. This CDR3 region has 13 residues. V trimming: 3 bases; J trimming: 4 bases; junction bases outside the gene matches: 3.

In its sample, this clone ranks as large. This chain joins TRBV7-3 and TRBJ2-7; 7 positions agree with TRBD2. The germline V gene encodes CDR1 SGHTA and CDR2 FQGTGA. V shed 3 bases and J 6 bases; nucleotides not matched to a gene: 5. The CDR3 totals 13 residues. The CDR3 is CASSFGGKSEQYF. The CDR3 nucleotides read TGTGCCAGCAGCTTCGGGGGGAAGAGCGAGCAGTACTTC.

The chain employs TRBV19 and TRBJ1-6; no clear D gene. With 3 bases removed from V and 2 bases from J, the gap between germline ends came to 14 bases. From germline, CDR1 is LNHDA and CDR2 SQIVND (reference sequence). The length of the CDR3 is 17 residues. CDR3 residues: CASSISLGIAYNSPLHF. Written as DNA, the CDR3 is TGTGCCAGTAGTATCTCTTTGGGGATAGCCTATAATTCACCCCTCCACTTT.

The V gene is TRBV18, the J gene TRBJ1-5; perhaps TRBD1 as D (5 bases). Germline CDR1 KGHSH, CDR2 LQKENI. With 6 bases removed from V and 2 bases from J, the gap between germline ends came to 17 bases. This CDR3 is built from 16 residues. CDR3 residues: CASSPRGGGGNQPQHF. The CDR3 nucleotides read TGTGCCAGCTCTCCCCGCGGGGGAGGCGGCAATCAGCCCCAGCATTTT.

The rearrangement joins TRBV4-1 to TRBJ2-1; TRBD2 aligns across 12 bases. The CDR3 length is 19 residues. Germline V gene lookup returns CDR1 MGHRA and CDR2 YSYEKL. After removal of 5 bases from V and 0 bases from J, the junction contained 11 bases not matched to a gene. The CDR3 is CASSYRLAGAGGSYNEQFF. The CDR3 DNA follows: TGCGCCAGCAGCTACAGACTAGCGGGAGCCGGGGGCTCCTACAATGAGCAGTTCTTC.

Here the CDR3 reads CASSLVQGANSPLHF. The CDR3, as DNA: TGTGCCAGCAGTTTGGTACAGGGGGCTAATTCACCCCTCCACTTT. The chain is built from TRBV27 and TRBJ1-6; 9 positions match TRBD1. CDR3 length: 15 residues. With V trimmed by 3 bases and J by 6 bases, 3 bases remained unmatched. CDR1 and CDR2 (germline): MNHEY, SMNVEV (reference sequence).

The chain has TRBV10-3 and TRBJ2-2; D gene unclear. Trimming took off 3 bases at V and 8 bases at J, with 4 bases between the two ends. The CDR3 has 11 amino acids. The germline gives CDR1 ENHRY, CDR2 SYGVKD. The CDR3 spells CAISDPGELFF. DNA for the CDR3: TGTGCCATCAGTGATCCTGGGGAGCTGTTTTTT.

The chain joins TRBV5-6 to TRBJ1-1, with D maybe TRBD1 (5 bases). The CDR3 covers 13 residues. V was pared by 0 bases and J by 6 bases, with 9 bases between. Looked up from germline, CDR1 is SGHDT and CDR2 is YYEEEE. The CDR3 region is CASSLAGIPEAFF. CDR3 DNA sequence: TGTGCCAGCAGCTTGGCAGGGATCCCTGAAGCTTTCTTT.

This clone occurred a few times. This CDR3 reads CASSQEWGSSYNSPLHF. CDR3 sequence (DNA): TGCGCCAGCAGCCAAGAATGGGGGAGCTCCTATAATTCACCCCTCCACTTT. V usage is TRBV4-1 and J usage is TRBJ1-6, with a tentative D call TRBD1 (5 bases). This CDR3 spans 17 amino acids. Germline assignment: CDR1 MGHRA and CDR2 YSYEKL. V was shortened by 0 bases and J by 0 bases, with 9 bases between the two germline ends.

This clone has more than one count but fewer than ten. The chain employs TRBV5-4 and TRBJ2-6; 8 positions agree with TRBD1. Per germline, CDR1 SGHNT and CDR2 YYREEE (reference sequence). This CDR3 is 17 amino acids long. V was clipped by 5 bases and J by 0 bases; unmatched bases: 7. This CDR3 reads CASRGQGLTSGANVLTF. DNA for the CDR3: TGTGCCAGCAGAGGACAGGGATTAACCTCTGGGGCCAACGTCCTGACTTTC.

V and J are TRBV19 and TRBJ2-1; D possibly matches TRBD1 or TRBD2 (5 bases each). Germline CDR1 LNHDA, CDR2 SQIVND (reference sequence). Trimming cost V 3 bases and J 5 bases, with 14 bases left between them. This CDR3 spans 15 amino acids. The CDR3 bases are TGTGCCAGTAGTATGGGAGCAGGGCCCCACAATGAGCAGTTCTTC. Protein sequence: CASSMGAGPHNEQFF.

V is TRBV5-1 and J is TRBJ1-2, with 11 positions matching TRBD1. This CDR3 is 15 amino acids long. The junction had 6 bases not matched to a gene; V was cut back by 4 bases and J by 4 bases. Germline CDR1 reads SGHRS; CDR2 reads YFSETQ. CDR3 DNA: TGCGCCAGCAGCAACCGGGACAGGGGGTTCTATGGCTACACCTTC. Its translation is CASSNRDRGFYGYTF.

In this sample, this clone turned up a few times. Germline and junction disagree at one end, which may indicate a read error. The chain joins TRBV7-7 to TRBJ2-1, with D possibly matching TRBD2 (5 bases). This CDR3 is 13 amino acids long. Germline V lookup: CDR1 SSHAT, CDR2 FNYEAQ (reference sequence). DNA for the CDR3: TGTGCTAGCAGCCGGGATCCCTCCGGTGAGCAGTTCTTC. It is translated as CASSRDPSGEQFF.

The rearrangement uses TRBV25-1 and TRBJ1-1, with 8 bases aligning to TRBD1. The J segment lost 5 bases and the V segment lost 3 bases, leaving 8 bases of the junction unmatched. Germline V gene lookup returns CDR1 MGHDK and CDR2 SYGVNS. The CDR3 extends over 15 amino acids. The CDR3 loop reads CASSDSGQGRTEAFF. The CDR3 DNA reads TGTGCCAGCAGTGACTCCGGACAGGGTCGAACTGAAGCTTTCTTT.

The chain joins TRBV7-2 to TRBJ2-1; D might be TRBD2 (5 bases). The CDR3 consists of 14 residues. The V end lost 5 bases, the J end lost 9 bases, and 17 bases lay between the germline ends. CDR1 is SGHTA, CDR2 FQGNSA, per germline. The CDR3 loop is CASSAGLSEGEQFF. The CDR3 DNA follows: TGTGCCAGCAGCGCCGGACTTAGCGAGGGTGAGCAGTTCTTC.